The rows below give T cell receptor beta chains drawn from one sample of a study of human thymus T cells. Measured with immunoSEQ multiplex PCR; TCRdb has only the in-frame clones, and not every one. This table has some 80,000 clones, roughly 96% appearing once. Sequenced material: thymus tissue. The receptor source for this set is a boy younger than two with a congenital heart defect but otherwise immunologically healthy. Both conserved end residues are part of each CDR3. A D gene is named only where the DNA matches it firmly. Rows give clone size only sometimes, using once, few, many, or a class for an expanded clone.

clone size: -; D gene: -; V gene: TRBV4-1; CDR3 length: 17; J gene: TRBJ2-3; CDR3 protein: CASSQEGWLYETDTQYF; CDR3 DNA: TGCGCCAGCAGCCAAGAGGGGTGGCTCTACGAGACAGATACGCAGTATTTT
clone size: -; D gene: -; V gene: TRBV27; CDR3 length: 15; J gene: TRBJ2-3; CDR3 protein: CASSPPRPGPDTQYF; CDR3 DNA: TGTGCCAGCAGTCCCCCCAGACCAGGCCCAGATACGCAGTATTTT
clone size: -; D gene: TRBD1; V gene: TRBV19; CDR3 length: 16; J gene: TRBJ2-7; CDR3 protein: CASSPGQAEGAYEQYF; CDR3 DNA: TGTGCCAGTAGTCCCGGACAGGCCGAAGGGGCCTACGAGCAGTACTTC
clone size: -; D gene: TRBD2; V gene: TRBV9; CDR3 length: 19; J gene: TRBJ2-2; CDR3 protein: CASSVALGSGGAYTGELFF; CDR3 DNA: TGTGCCAGCAGCGTAGCCCTAGGTAGCGGGGGGGCCTACACCGGGGAGCTGTTTTTT
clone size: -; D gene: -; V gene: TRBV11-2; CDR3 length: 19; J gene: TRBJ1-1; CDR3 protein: CASSLGHLSSETRNTEAFF; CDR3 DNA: TGTGCCAGCAGCTTAGGCCACCTCTCCTCCGAAACACGGAACACTGAAGCTTTCTTT
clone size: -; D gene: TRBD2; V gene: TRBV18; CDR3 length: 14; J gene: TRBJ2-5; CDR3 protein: CASSPSGRGETQYF; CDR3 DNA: TGTGCCAGCTCACCGTCAGGGAGGGGAGAGACCCAGTACTTC
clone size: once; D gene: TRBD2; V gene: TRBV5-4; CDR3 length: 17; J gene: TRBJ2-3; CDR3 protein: CASSLFSRGGLTDTQYF; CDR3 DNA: TGTGCCAGCAGCTTGTTTTCTCGGGGGGGCTTGACAGATACGCAGTATTTT
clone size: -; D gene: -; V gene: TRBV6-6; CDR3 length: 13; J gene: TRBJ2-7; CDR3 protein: CATNSGPRARQYF; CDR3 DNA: TGTGCCACCAACTCCGGGCCCCGAGCAAGGCAGTACTTC
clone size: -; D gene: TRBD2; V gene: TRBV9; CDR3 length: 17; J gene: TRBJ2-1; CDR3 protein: CASSYSEGSGVYNEQFF; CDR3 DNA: TGTGCCAGCAGCTATTCAGAGGGTAGCGGGGTTTACAATGAGCAGTTCTTC
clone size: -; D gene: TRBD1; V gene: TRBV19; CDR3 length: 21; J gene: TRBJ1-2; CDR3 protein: CASSIRQKAPPGQGSNFGYTF; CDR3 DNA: TGTGCCAGTAGTATACGTCAAAAGGCCCCGCCGGGACAGGGCTCTAACTTTGGCTACACCTTC
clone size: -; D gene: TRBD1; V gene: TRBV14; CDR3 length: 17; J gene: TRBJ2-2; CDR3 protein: CASSPRTGVSGTGELFF; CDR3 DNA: TGTGCCAGCAGCCCCAGGACAGGGGTGTCGGGTACCGGGGAGCTGTTTTTT
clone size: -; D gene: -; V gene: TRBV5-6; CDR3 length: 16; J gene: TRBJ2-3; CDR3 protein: CASRYKGPKEADTQYF; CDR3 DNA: TGTGCCAGCAGATATAAGGGCCCTAAAGAGGCAGATACGCAGTATTTT
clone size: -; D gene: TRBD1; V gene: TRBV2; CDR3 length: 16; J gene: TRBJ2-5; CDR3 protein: CASRSGQGYWIETQYF; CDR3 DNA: TGTGCCAGCAGGTCGGGACAGGGGTATTGGATAGAGACCCAGTACTTC
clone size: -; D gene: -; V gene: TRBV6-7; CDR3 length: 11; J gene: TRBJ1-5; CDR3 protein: CASRQVQPQHF; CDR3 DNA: TGTGCCAGCAGACAGGTTCAGCCCCAGCATTTT
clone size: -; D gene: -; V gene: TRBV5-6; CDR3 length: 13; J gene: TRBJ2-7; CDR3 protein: CASSLRTLYEQYF; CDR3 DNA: TGTGCCAGCAGCTTGAGGACACTTTACGAGCAGTACTTC
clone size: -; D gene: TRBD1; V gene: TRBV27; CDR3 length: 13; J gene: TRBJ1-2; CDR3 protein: CASSLEGADGYTF; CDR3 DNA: TGTGCCAGCAGTTTAGAGGGGGCTGATGGCTACACCTTC
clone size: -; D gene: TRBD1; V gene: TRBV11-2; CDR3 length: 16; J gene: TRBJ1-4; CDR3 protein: CASSPNPGQGNEKLFF; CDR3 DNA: TGTGCCAGCAGCCCTAACCCGGGACAGGGCAATGAAAAACTGTTTTTT
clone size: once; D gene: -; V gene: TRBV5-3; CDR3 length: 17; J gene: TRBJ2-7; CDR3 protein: CARSLAGRQGNSYEQYF; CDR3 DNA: TGTGCCAGAAGCTTGGCGGGGAGGCAGGGGAACTCCTACGAGCAGTACTTC
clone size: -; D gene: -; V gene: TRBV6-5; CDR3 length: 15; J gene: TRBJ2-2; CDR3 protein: CASSSLSSDTGELFF; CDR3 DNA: TGTGCCAGCAGTTCCCTGTCCTCGGACACCGGGGAGCTGTTTTTT
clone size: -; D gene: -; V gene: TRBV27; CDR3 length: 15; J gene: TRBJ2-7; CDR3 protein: CASSLYRARFYEQYF; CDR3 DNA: TGTGCCAGCAGTCTATACAGGGCTAGGTTTTACGAGCAGTACTTC
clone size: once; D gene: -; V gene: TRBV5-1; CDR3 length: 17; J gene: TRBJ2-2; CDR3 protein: CASTNDRRSSSTGELFF; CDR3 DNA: TGCGCCAGCACCAACGATCGACGGTCCTCCTCCACCGGGGAGCTGTTTTTT
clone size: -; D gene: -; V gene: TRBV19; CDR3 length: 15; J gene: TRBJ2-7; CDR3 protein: CASSIEGADLYEQYF; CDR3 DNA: TGTGCCAGTAGTATAGAGGGGGCTGATCTCTACGAGCAGTACTTC